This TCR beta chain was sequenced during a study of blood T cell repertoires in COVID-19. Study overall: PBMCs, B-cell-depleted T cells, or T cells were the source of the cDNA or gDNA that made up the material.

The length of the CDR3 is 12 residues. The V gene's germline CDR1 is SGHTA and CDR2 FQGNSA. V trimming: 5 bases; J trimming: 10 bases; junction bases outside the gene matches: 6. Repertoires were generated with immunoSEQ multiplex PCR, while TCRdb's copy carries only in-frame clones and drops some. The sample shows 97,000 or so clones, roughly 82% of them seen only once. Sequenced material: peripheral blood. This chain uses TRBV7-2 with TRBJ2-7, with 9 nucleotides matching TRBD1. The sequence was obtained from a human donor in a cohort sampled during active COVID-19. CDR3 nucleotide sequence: TGTGCCAGCAGCCCTCGGGACAGGGAACAGTACTTC. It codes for CASSPRDREQYF.